The clone carrying this TCR beta chain was picked up many times. Its antigen is unknown. Unique molecular identifiers, one per molecule, were present on every TCR cDNA molecule. Using its own MiXCR run on the 5' RACE reads, TCRdb lists one record per CDR3 protein. This table holds approximately 9,200 distinct CDR3 sequences, approximately 5% found once. Regarding time point: sample taken at primary tumor resection. There were some 70 donors, all of them untreated patients with early-stage non-small cell lung cancer. Sequencing covered unsorted whole RNA taken from tumor, nontumor lung or frozen PBMC. This entry is derived from a study of spatial heterogeneity in lung cancer. Study background: A unique TCR and UMI combination showed up more than ten times in raw reads, on average.

The CDR3 extends over 14 amino acids. Germline-derived CDR1 and CDR2 are MNHEY and SMNVEV (reference sequence). V trimming: 7 bases; J trimming: 11 bases; junction bases outside the gene matches: 8. Study-wide points: The number of expanded tumor alpha and beta chains correlated with mutation number.

This material consisted of lung tumor tissue, taken at surgery. The J gene is TRBJ2-3, the V gene TRBV27, with 14 nucleotides matching TRBD2. This receptor was identified in a female donor with early-stage non-small cell lung cancer. CDR3 coding DNA: TGTGCCAGCACAGGACTAGCGGGAGGAGCTGAGCAGTATTTT. Its protein product is CASTGLAGGAEQYF.